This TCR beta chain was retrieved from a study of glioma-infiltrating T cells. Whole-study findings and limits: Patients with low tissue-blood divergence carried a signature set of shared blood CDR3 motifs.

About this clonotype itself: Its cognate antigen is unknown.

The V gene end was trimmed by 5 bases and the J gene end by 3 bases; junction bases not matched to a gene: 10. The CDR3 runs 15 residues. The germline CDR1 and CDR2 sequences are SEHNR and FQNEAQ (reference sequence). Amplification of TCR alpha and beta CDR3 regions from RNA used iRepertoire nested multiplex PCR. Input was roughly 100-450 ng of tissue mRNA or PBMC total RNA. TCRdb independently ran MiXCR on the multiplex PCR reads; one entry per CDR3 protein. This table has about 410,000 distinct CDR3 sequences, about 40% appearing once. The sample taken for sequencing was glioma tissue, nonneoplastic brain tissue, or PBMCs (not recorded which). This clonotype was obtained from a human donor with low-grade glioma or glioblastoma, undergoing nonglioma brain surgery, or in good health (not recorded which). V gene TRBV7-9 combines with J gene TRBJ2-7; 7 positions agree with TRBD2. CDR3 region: CASSRGAGDNYEQYF. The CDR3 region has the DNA TGTGCCAGCAGCCGTGGTGCGGGAGATAACTACGAGCAGTACTTC.